These T cell receptor beta chains were read from a single sample in a study of technical replicates of blood from a few donors. Sequencing was performed with immunoSEQ multiplex PCR; in TCRdb, only in-frame clones are kept and a portion is missing. The table shows approximately 79,000 clones, with around 97% occurring only once. Source material: T cells isolated from PBMCs. The receptors were gathered from a human donor in good health. CDR3s include the opening cysteine and the closing phenylalanine or tryptophan. Each record gives: V gene, J gene, clone size, D gene, CDR3 protein, CDR3 DNA. D genes are given only for firm matches. Only some rows state a clone size, as once, few, many or a class for expanded clones.

>TRBV19|TRBJ2-7|-|TRBD2
CASSGRAREQYF
TGTGCCAGTAGCGGGAGGGCCCGGGAGCAGTACTTC
>TRBV7-9|TRBJ2-7|-|-
CATTVLSYEQYF
TGTGCCACCACAGTCCTCTCCTACGAGCAGTACTTC
>TRBV4-3|TRBJ1-4|-|-
CASSPMVPGGGEKLFF
TGCGCCAGCAGCCCAATGGTCCCGGGGGGAGGTGAAAAACTGTTTTTT
>TRBV9|TRBJ2-6|-|TRBD2
CASSPPVIAGVTGANVLTF
TGTGCCAGCAGTCCTCCGGTCATAGCGGGAGTGACTGGGGCCAACGTCCTGACTTTC
>TRBV27|TRBJ1-2|-|TRBD1
CASSLAGTGGGYTF
TGTGCCAGCAGTTTAGCCGGGACAGGGGGCGGCTACACCTTC
>TRBV4-3|TRBJ2-1|-|TRBD2
CASSQDQSSGSSYNEQFF
TGCGCCAGCAGCCAAGATCAGAGTAGCGGGAGCTCCTACAATGAGCAGTTCTTC
>TRBV5-4|TRBJ2-1|-|-
CASSLGRPQTYNEQFF
TGTGCCAGCAGCTTGGGCCGACCCCAGACATACAATGAGCAGTTCTTC
>TRBV30|TRBJ2-5|-|TRBD1
CASTGQGEETQYF
TGTGCCTCCACTGGACAGGGGGAGGAGACCCAGTACTTC
>TRBV28|TRBJ2-7|-|-
CASSLEEDSSYEQYF
TGTGCCAGCAGTTTAGAGGAGGACAGCTCCTACGAGCAGTACTTC
>TRBV6-6|TRBJ2-5|-|-
CASSHAAETQYF
TGTGCCAGCAGCCACGCGGCGGAGACCCAGTACTTC
>TRBV10-3|TRBJ2-5|-|TRBD2
CAISEAGGSETQYF
TGTGCCATCAGCGAAGCGGGAGGGTCGGAGACCCAGTACTTC
>TRBV6-5|TRBJ2-7|-|-
CASSPSGGSAYEQYF
TGTGCCAGCAGTCCCTCAGGGGGGAGTGCCTACGAGCAGTACTTC
>TRBV29-1|TRBJ1-2|-|TRBD1
CSVPGTGVDYGYTF
TGCAGCGTTCCTGGGACAGGTGTCGACTATGGCTACACCTTC
>TRBV7-3|TRBJ2-2|-|-
CASSPAGQGELFF
TGTGCCAGCAGCCCAGCGGGTCAGGGGGAGCTGTTTTTT
>TRBV6-5|TRBJ2-7|-|TRBD2
CASMGLAGYEQYF
TGTGCCTCTATGGGGCTAGCGGGTTACGAGCAGTACTTC
>TRBV5-1|TRBJ2-5|-|TRBD1
CASSSGTVNQETQYF
TGCGCCAGCAGTTCCGGGACAGTTAACCAAGAGACCCAGTACTTC
>TRBV7-9|TRBJ1-2|-|-
CASSELITDGYTF
TGTGCCAGCAGCGAGCTTATTACGGATGGCTACACCTTC
>TRBV6-5|TRBJ1-4|-|-
CASSYREREEKLFF
TGTGCCAGCAGTTACCGGGAGAGGGAAGAAAAACTGTTTTTT
>TRBV6-1|TRBJ2-3|-|-
CASSEGLVPDTQYF
TGTGCCAGCAGTGAAGGACTAGTCCCAGATACGCAGTATTTT
>TRBV13|TRBJ1-4|-|-
CASSSLGEKLFF
TGTGCCAGCAGCTCCCTCGGTGAAAAACTGTTTTTT
>TRBV5-1|TRBJ1-1|-|-
CASSLVQGNTEAFF
TGCGCCAGCAGCTTGGTTCAGGGGAACACTGAAGCTTTCTTT
>TRBV6-5|TRBJ1-5|-|-
CASRRGNQPQHF
TGTGCCAGCAGGCGGGGCAATCAGCCCCAGCATTTT
>TRBV5-1|TRBJ2-1|once|TRBD2
CASSWALAGGNNEQFF
TGCGCCAGCAGCTGGGCTCTAGCGGGAGGGAACAATGAGCAGTTCTTC
>TRBV4-3|TRBJ2-7|-|-
CASSLQPGSYEQYF
TGCGCCAGCAGTCTACAACCGGGGTCCTACGAGCAGTACTTC
>TRBV9|TRBJ2-1|-|-
CASSFRTDTYNEQFF
TGTGCCAGCAGCTTCCGGACAGATACTTACAATGAGCAGTTCTTC
>TRBV5-4|TRBJ2-2|-|-
CASSLGGGPAGELFF
TGTGCCAGCAGCTTAGGGGGTGGGCCAGCCGGGGAGCTGTTTTTT
>TRBV9|TRBJ2-3|-|-
CASSVMGLPPDTQYF
TGTGCCAGCAGCGTCATGGGACTCCCTCCGGATACGCAGTATTTT
>TRBV29-1|TRBJ2-1|-|TRBD1
CSVPDRESYNEQFF
TGCAGCGTTCCCGACAGGGAATCCTACAATGAGCAGTTCTTC
>TRBV29-1|TRBJ2-1|-|TRBD2
CSVVGTRSLFEQFF
TGCAGCGTTGTTGGGACTAGAAGTCTGTTTGAGCAGTTCTTC
>TRBV5-1|TRBJ2-7|-|TRBD2
CASNTGGLASGSYEQYF
TGCGCCAGCAATACAGGGGGTTTGGCTAGCGGGAGCTACGAGCAGTACTTC
>TRBV5-8|TRBJ2-7|-|-
CASSSTYEQYF
TGTGCCAGCAGCTCCACCTACGAGCAGTACTTC
>TRBV27|TRBJ2-7|-|-
CASSLIWSNEQYF
TGTGCCAGCAGTTTAATATGGTCTAACGAGCAGTACTTC
>TRBV7-7|TRBJ2-5|-|TRBD2
CASSHSGSQETQYF
TGTGCCAGCAGCCATAGCGGGAGCCAAGAGACCCAGTACTTC
>TRBV2|TRBJ1-2|-|TRBD1
CASRRQGGDGYTF
TGTGCCAGCCGAAGACAGGGCGGGGATGGCTACACCTTC
>TRBV6-6|TRBJ2-7|-|TRBD2
CASSYFGTSYEQYF
TGTGCCAGCAGTTACTTCGGGACTAGTTACGAGCAGTACTTC
>TRBV7-2|TRBJ1-5|-|TRBD1
CASSLKLGTGASGPQHF
TGTGCCAGCAGCTTAAAACTCGGGACAGGGGCCAGCGGGCCCCAGCATTTT
>TRBV4-1|TRBJ2-2|-|-
CASSLVQGIAGELFF
TGCGCCAGCAGCCTGGTTCAGGGGATCGCCGGGGAGCTGTTTTTT
>TRBV7-7|TRBJ1-4|-|TRBD1
CASSLDRGEKLFF
TGTGCCAGCAGCTTAGACAGGGGCGAAAAACTGTTTTTT
>TRBV30|TRBJ2-3|-|TRBD2
CAWSGTSGNTDTQYF
TGTGCCTGGAGTGGGACTAGCGGGAACACAGATACGCAGTATTTT
>TRBV6-4|TRBJ1-1|-|-
CAFRGGRGTEAFF
TGTGCCTTCCGGGGGGGGCGGGGCACTGAAGCTTTCTTT
>TRBV9|TRBJ2-1|-|TRBD2
CASSVAGTSGNEQFF
TGTGCCAGCAGCGTAGCGGGAACTAGCGGGAATGAGCAGTTCTTC
>TRBV11-2|TRBJ2-1|-|TRBD2
CASSLVRGSNEQFF
TGTGCCAGCAGCCTTGTCCGCGGGAGCAATGAGCAGTTCTTC
>TRBV19|TRBJ1-1|-|-
CASSMTVNTEAFF
TGTGCCAGTAGTATGACAGTGAACACTGAAGCTTTCTTT
>TRBV29-1|TRBJ1-1|-|-
CSAWGGMNTEAFF
TGCAGCGCCTGGGGCGGAATGAACACTGAAGCTTTCTTT
>TRBV5-1|TRBJ2-3|-|TRBD2
CASSFSGRSTDTQYF
TGCGCCAGCAGCTTCAGCGGGAGGAGCACAGATACGCAGTATTTT
>TRBV5-1|TRBJ2-1|-|TRBD2
CASRGTSGTLYNEQFF
TGCGCCAGCAGGGGGACTAGCGGGACGCTATACAATGAGCAGTTCTTC
>TRBV5-6|TRBJ2-5|-|-
CASSPVYSQETQYF
TGTGCCAGCAGCCCGGTTTACAGTCAAGAGACCCAGTACTTC
>TRBV18|TRBJ1-1|-|TRBD1
CASSQASGGNTEAFF
TGTGCCAGCTCACAAGCTTCAGGGGGTAACACTGAAGCTTTCTTT
>TRBV7-2|TRBJ2-1|-|TRBD2
CASSPGPSGNNEQFF
TGTGCCAGCAGCCCCGGGCCTAGCGGAAACAATGAGCAGTTCTTC
>TRBV2|TRBJ1-4|-|-
CASTRQPGNEKLFF
TGTGCCAGCACCAGGCAACCTGGGAATGAAAAACTGTTTTTT
>TRBV5-1|TRBJ2-7|-|TRBD1
CASSTPGQPYEQYF
TGCGCCAGCAGCACCCCGGGACAGCCCTACGAGCAGTACTTC
>TRBV25-1|TRBJ2-7|-|TRBD2
CASKASGRSYEQYF
TGTGCCAGCAAGGCTAGCGGGAGGTCCTACGAGCAGTACTTC
>TRBV28|TRBJ2-2|-|TRBD1
CASRRDRNTGELFF
TGTGCCAGCAGACGGGACAGAAACACCGGGGAGCTGTTTTTT
>TRBV6-5|TRBJ2-7|-|TRBD2
CASSYSRTSGTYEQYF
TGTGCCAGCAGTTACTCGCGGACTAGCGGAACCTACGAGCAGTACTTC
>TRBV11-2|TRBJ2-7|-|-
CASSPGVDYEQYF
TGTGCCAGCAGCCCCGGGGTTGACTACGAGCAGTACTTC
>TRBV5-8|TRBJ2-2|-|-
CASSLTWGLDTGELFF
TGTGCCAGCAGCTTGACGTGGGGGCTGGACACCGGGGAGCTGTTTTTT
>TRBV7-3|TRBJ2-1|-|TRBD2
CASSLEGLAGNNEQFF
TGTGCCAGCAGCTTGGAGGGACTAGCGGGTAACAATGAGCAGTTCTTC
>TRBV7-6|TRBJ2-7|-|-
CASSLDLGTAYEQYF
TGTGCCAGCAGCTTAGATCTAGGGACTGCGTACGAGCAGTACTTC
>TRBV28|TRBJ2-7|-|TRBD2
CASSLAGDYVSYEQYF
TGTGCCAGCAGTCTCGCGGGAGATTACGTATCCTACGAGCAGTACTTC
>TRBV5-1|TRBJ2-3|-|-
CASRNEGDTQYF
TGCGCCAGCAGGAACGAGGGAGATACGCAGTATTTT